The 26 T cell receptor beta chains in this list originate from one sample, sequenced in a study of beta chain features in type 1 diabetes. Sequencing targeted expressed TCRB transcripts, as all isolated RNA had been reverse transcribed. Only in-frame clones appear in the TCRdb table, and some are missing; sequencing was by immunoSEQ multiplex PCR. The table includes around 340,000 clones, around 20% detected once. The sequencing sample was made of naive CD4+ T cells from blood. The source is a woman aged 18-29 years in good health.

CDR3 sequence reads: CATSRDRTALYGYTF. The CDR3 DNA is TGTGCCACCAGCAGAGATAGGACAGCCCTCTATGGCTACACCTTC. This rearrangement joins TRBV15 to TRBJ1-2; possibly TRBD1 for D (6 bases). Germline loops: CDR1 LNHNV, CDR2 YYDKDF (reference sequence). With 0 bases removed from V and 4 bases from J, the gap between germline ends came to 12 bases. The CDR3 sequence is 15 residues long.

This clone was seen once. V is TRBV4-1 and J is TRBJ1-1; no definite D call. CDR3 length: 15 amino acids. V dropped 7 bases and J dropped 0 bases, with 15 bases sitting between them. The germline gives CDR1 MGHRA, CDR2 YSYEKL. This CDR3 is CASTSAGFMNTEAFF. The CDR3 DNA sequence: TGCGCCAGCACCTCCGCGGGCTTTATGAACACTGAAGCTTTCTTT.

This clone was seen only a few times. This chain connects TRBV6-5 to TRBJ1-2; 10 nucleotides agree with TRBD1. The CDR3 covers 15 residues. The V and J ends lost 5 bases and 8 bases, in that order; junction bases with no gene match: 11. Germline CDR1 and CDR2: MNHEY and SVGAGI. CDR3 sequence (DNA): TGTGCCAGCAGTACCGGGACAGGGGATTCGCGGGGCTACACCTTC. This gives the protein CASSTGTGDSRGYTF.

On this clone itself: Other DNA sequences in this sample translate to the same CDR3. This chain links TRBV4-2 with TRBJ2-7; 14 bases match TRBD2. Trimming at V came to 1 base and at J to 3 bases, leaving 2 bases not matched to a gene. The CDR3 is made up of 16 amino acids. Germline assignment: CDR1 LGHNA and CDR2 YNFKEQ. The CDR3 spells CASSQGGTSGSYEQYF. The CDR3 nucleotides read TGTGCCAGCAGCCAAGGGGGGACTAGCGGGAGCTACGAGCAGTACTTC.

Turning to this clone: The sample holds other DNA sequences that translate to the same CDR3. V usage is TRBV30 and J usage is TRBJ1-5; D remains unclear. The CDR3 totals 13 residues. Trimming pared 0 bases from V and 4 bases from J, leaving 7 bases between. Germline loops: CDR1 GTSNPN, CDR2 SVGIG (reference sequence). DNA of the CDR3: TGTGCCTGGAGTGTGAGGGATAATCAGCCCCAGCATTTT. It translates to CAWSVRDNQPQHF.

This clone was seen a handful of times. This chain links TRBV28 with TRBJ2-1, with D perhaps TRBD1 (5 bases). Trimming shortened V by 4 bases and J by 0 bases, and 13 bases separated the two germline ends. The length of the CDR3 is 16 residues. Germline assignment: CDR1 MDHEN and CDR2 SYDVKM. As DNA, the CDR3 is TGTGCCAGCAGTTCCTTAGGGGCAGACTCCTACAATGAGCAGTTCTTC. Translation gives CASSSLGADSYNEQFF.

This clone was recorded a few times. This sample also contains other DNA sequences that code for the same CDR3. This chain links TRBV5-1 with TRBJ2-7; TRBD1 agrees at 8 bases. This CDR3 spans 14 amino acids. Trimming cost V 1 base and J 6 bases; bases outside gene matches: 6. Germline CDR1 SGHRS, CDR2 YFSETQ. The CDR3 DNA sequence: TGCGCCAGCAGCTTGAGGCAGGGGGCGGGCGAGCAGTACTTC. The encoded protein is CASSLRQGAGEQYF.

The genes are TRBV15 and TRBJ2-3; tentative D call: TRBD1 (6 bases). Trimming took 0 bases from V and 4 from J, leaving 14 bases between them. The CDR3 runs to 16 residues. Germline assignment: CDR1 LNHNV and CDR2 YYDKDF (reference sequence). The CDR3 bases are TGTGCCACCAGCAGAGATCCAGGGGCTTCCTCAGATACGCAGTATTTT. Its protein is CATSRDPGASSDTQYF.

This clone was recorded a few times. The chain links TRBV15 to TRBJ2-5; 10 bases line up with TRBD2. The CDR3 spans 15 residues. Germline V gene sequence: CDR1 LNHNV, CDR2 YYDKDF (reference sequence). Trimming cost V 0 bases and J 2 bases; bases outside gene matches: 0. The CDR3 protein is CATSRELAGQETQYF. CDR3 sequence (DNA): TGTGCCACCAGCAGAGAACTAGCGGGACAAGAGACCCAGTACTTC.

Only a few counts were recorded for this clone. The chain employs TRBV5-4 and TRBJ2-3, with 12 bases that match TRBD2. CDR1 is SGHNT and CDR2 is YYREEE in the germline V gene (reference sequence). Losses at the gene ends were 3 bases for V and 3 bases for J; bases not matched to a gene: 5. This CDR3 comprises 16 residues. The CDR3: CASSSRLAGETDTQYF. The DNA of the CDR3 is TGTGCCAGCAGCTCCAGACTAGCGGGAGAAACAGATACGCAGTATTTT.

Worth noting for this clone: Distinct nucleotide sequences in the sample also encode this CDR3. The CDR3 loop reads CASSGGGNQPQHF. CDR3 nucleotide sequence: TGTGCCAGCAGTGGGGGGGGCAATCAGCCCCAGCATTTT. V gene TRBV2 combines with J gene TRBJ1-5, with D perhaps matching TRBD1 (5 bases). Germline V gene sequence: CDR1 SNHLY, CDR2 FYNNEI. V lost 4 bases to trimming and J lost 2 bases, with 6 bases between them. The CDR3 totals 13 residues.

V usage is TRBV19 and J usage is TRBJ2-4; possibly TRBD2 for D (6 bases). The CDR3 loop spans 13 amino acids. The germline V gene encodes CDR1 LNHDA and CDR2 SQIVND (reference sequence). The germline V and J ends were trimmed by 9 bases and 9 bases, with 18 bases remaining between them. The CDR3 nucleotides read TGTGCCAGCAACTCCGGGACGGGGGTCATTCAGTACTTC. Its translation: CASNSGTGVIQYF.

The table lists this clone with a few counts. V usage is TRBV27 and J usage is TRBJ2-5; 11 nucleotides line up with TRBD1. The ends lost 4 bases at V and 4 bases at J; junction bases unmatched: 5. CDR1 is MNHEY and CDR2 is SMNVEV in the germline V gene (reference sequence). The CDR3 loop spans 15 amino acids. The DNA of the CDR3 is TGTGCCAGCAGTTATGCGGACAGGGGGCCAGAGACCCAGTACTTC. Translated, it gives CASSYADRGPETQYF.

This clone has a handful of counts. The chain has TRBV9 and TRBJ2-7; D possibly corresponds to TRBD2 (5 bases). V shed 0 bases and J shed 0 bases, with 7 bases lying between them. Germline assignment: CDR1 SGDLS and CDR2 YYNGEE. This CDR3 has 14 amino acids. The CDR3 sequence: CASSVVGSSYEQYF. The DNA for the CDR3 is TGTGCCAGCAGCGTAGTAGGGAGCTCCTACGAGCAGTACTTC.

This clone has only a few counts. The chain joins TRBV10-3 to TRBJ2-3; a weak D match, TRBD2 (6 bases). Germline assignment: CDR1 ENHRY and CDR2 SYGVKD. This CDR3 has 16 residues. V gave up 10 bases and J gave up 2 bases, with 22 bases separating them. The CDR3 loop is CATGPKSGGVTDTQYF. DNA of the CDR3: TGTGCCACCGGGCCGAAGAGTGGCGGGGTCACAGATACGCAGTATTTT.

This clone was counted a single time. The V gene is TRBV5-1, the J gene TRBJ1-5; D is perhaps TRBD1 (6 bases). Germline V gene lookup returns CDR1 SGHRS and CDR2 YFSETQ. The CDR3 has 15 amino acids. Trimming stripped 0 bases from V and 7 bases from J, with 14 bases between. CDR3 coding DNA: TGCGCCAGCAGCTTGGTGGCAGGGCAGGGGCAGCCCCAGCATTTT. It specifies CASSLVAGQGQPQHF.

V gene TRBV13 combines with J gene TRBJ2-7; TRBD1 aligns across 10 bases. The CDR3 has 16 amino acids. CDR1 is PRHDT and CDR2 is FYEKMQ in the germline V gene (reference sequence). The ends lost 1 base at V and 5 bases at J; junction bases unmatched: 8. The CDR3, as DNA: TGTGCCAGCAGCTTAGACTTGGGACAGGGGATAGACGAGCAGTACTTC. This encodes CASSLDLGQGIDEQYF. The variable domain in full, with the rest retrieved from reference TRBV13 and TRBJ2-7, is AAGVIQSPRHLIKEKRETATLKCYPIPRHDTVYWYQQGPGQDPQFLISFYEKMQSDKGSIPDRFSAQQFSDYHSELNMSSLELGDSALYFCASSLDLGQGIDEQYFGPGTRLTVT.

The rearrangement uses TRBV13 and TRBJ1-1; the D is unclear. This CDR3 contains 12 residues. Trimming shortened V by 5 bases and J by 5 bases, and 9 bases separated the two germline ends. Germline V lookup: CDR1 PRHDT, CDR2 FYEKMQ (reference sequence). In DNA form, the CDR3 reads TGTGCCAGCAGCCCCCAAGAGACTGAAGCTTTCTTT. This translates into CASSPQETEAFF.

This clone appeared once. This chain uses TRBV5-1 with TRBJ2-1; 10 positions match TRBD2. The germline gives CDR1 SGHRS, CDR2 YFSETQ. V shed 4 bases, J shed 7 bases, and the junction held 11 bases outside the gene matches. The CDR3 contains 16 residues. Here the CDR3 reads CASSPPGASGGNEQFF. The CDR3 coding sequence is TGCGCCAGCAGCCCCCCTGGGGCTAGCGGGGGTAATGAGCAGTTCTTC. The entire variable domain, with the rest obtained from reference TRBV5-1 and TRBJ2-1, is as follows: KAGVTQTPRYLIKTRGQQVTLSCSPISGHRSVSWYQQTPGQGLQFLFEYFSETQRNKGNFPGRFSGRQFSNSRSEMNVSTLELGDSALYLCASSPPGASGGNEQFFGPGTRLTVL.

This clone was seen more than once but under ten times. The chain employs TRBV30 and TRBJ1-6; 7 bases match TRBD1. The CDR3 extends over 13 amino acids. Trimming took 2 bases from V and 10 from J; bases not matched to a gene: 5. Germline CDR1 is GTSNPN and CDR2 is SVGIG (reference sequence). The CDR3 sequence: CAWSRRGNSPLHF. CDR3 bases: TGTGCCTGGAGTCGCAGGGGGAACTCACCCCTCCACTTT.

J is TRBJ2-7 and V is TRBV9; 7 nucleotides match TRBD1. Germline V gene sequence: CDR1 SGDLS, CDR2 YYNGEE. The V segment lost 2 bases and the J segment 2 bases; nucleotides outside the gene matches: 7. There are 15 residues in the CDR3. CDR3: CASSVEPQGAYEQYF. The CDR3 DNA reads as TGTGCCAGCAGCGTCGAACCCCAGGGGGCCTACGAGCAGTACTTC. Together with reference TRBV9 and TRBJ2-7, the CDR3 gives the full variable domain: DSGVTQTPKHLITATGQRVTLRCSPRSGDLSVYWYQQSLDQGLQFLIQYYNGEERAKGNILERFSAQQFPDLHSELNLSSLELGDSALYFCASSVEPQGAYEQYFGPGTRLTVT.

This chain links TRBV7-9 with TRBJ2-3; 10 bases are a match to TRBD2. The CDR3 is 18 residues long. Germline trimming cut 2 bases from V and 2 bases from J; bases unmatched to any gene: 10. CDR1 SEHNR and CDR2 FQNEAQ come from the germline V gene (reference sequence). Written as DNA, the CDR3 is TGTGCCAGCAGCTTATATCGTCTAGCGGGGGTGCACACAGATACGCAGTATTTT. Protein product: CASSLYRLAGVHTDTQYF. The whole variable domain, remainder taken from reference TRBV7-9 and TRBJ2-3, is DTGVSQNPRHKITKRGQNVTFRCDPISEHNRLYWYRQTLGQGPEFLTYFQNEAQLEKSRLLSDRFSAERPKGSFSTLEIQRTEQGDSAMYLCASSLYRLAGVHTDTQYFGPGTRLTVL.

The rearrangement uses TRBV2 and TRBJ1-2, with D possibly being TRBD1 (5 bases). Germline-derived CDR1 and CDR2 are SNHLY and FYNNEI. The ends were cut back, 1 base at V and 4 bases at J, with 13 bases in the middle. The CDR3 spans 15 residues. CDR3: CASSEDGGGGYGYTF. Here the CDR3 DNA reads TGTGCCAGCAGTGAAGATGGGGGGGGAGGCTATGGCTACACCTTC. The full variable domain, its missing parts supplied by reference TRBV2 and TRBJ1-2, is EPEVTQTPSHQVTQMGQEVILRCVPISNHLYFYWYRQILGQKVEFLVSFYNNEISEKSEIFDDQFSVERPDGSNFTLKIRSTKLEDSAMYFCASSEDGGGGYGYTFGSGTRLTVV.

Note on this clone: Other DNA sequences in the sample encode the same CDR3. The rearrangement links TRBV18 to TRBJ2-2; no clear D gene. V was clipped by 2 bases and J by 5 bases, with 6 bases between them. In germline, CDR1 is KGHSH, CDR2 LQKENI. The CDR3 is made up of 13 amino acids. The CDR3 loop is CASSPSSTGELFF. CDR3 bases: TGTGCCAGCTCACCATCCAGTACCGGGGAGCTGTTTTTT.

V usage is TRBV27 and J usage is TRBJ2-1; TRBD1 matches at 9 bases. The CDR3 totals 14 residues. CDR1 and CDR2 (germline): MNHEY, SMNVEV (reference sequence). Trimming at V came to 7 bases and at J to 7 bases, leaving 8 bases not matched to a gene. CDR3 in amino acids: CASTPGQGWNEQFF. In DNA, the CDR3 is TGTGCCAGCACGCCGGGACAGGGCTGGAATGAGCAGTTCTTC.

The V call is TRBV25-1, the J call TRBJ2-1; D possibly corresponds to TRBD2 (6 bases). This CDR3 has 13 amino acids. Germline V gives CDR1 MGHDK, CDR2 SYGVNS. Trimming took off 6 bases at V and 6 bases at J, with 12 bases between the two ends. The CDR3 bases are TGTGCCAGCAGAACCACAGCGGGCAATGAGCAGTTCTTC. Translated, it gives CASRTTAGNEQFF.